Shown below are 17 T cell receptor beta chains from a single sample sequenced in a study of control samples from healthy donors and cancer patients. The table came from immunoSEQ multiplex PCR; TCRdb's copy has only in-frame clones and leaves some out. The sample lists about 150,000 clones, 85% to 95% occurring once. Sequencing was done on a sample of blood. Receptors were obtained from a man aged 40-49 years in good health.

CDR3 bases: TGTGCCAGTAGTATAGATCCAGCGCAAGCGATGAGGACTGAAGCTTTCTTT. Encoded protein: CASSIDPAQAMRTEAFF. The rearrangement uses TRBV19 and TRBJ1-1; D ambiguous. V lost 0 bases and J lost 5, with 19 bases in between. The length of the CDR3 is 17 residues. The germline CDR1 and CDR2 sequences are LNHDA and SQIVND (reference sequence).

The rearrangement uses TRBV5-1 and TRBJ1-1; D remains unclear. Deletions cut 1 base from V and 2 bases from J, with 9 bases between. Germline V gives CDR1 SGHRS, CDR2 YFSETQ. The CDR3 contains 14 residues. CDR3 in amino acids: CASSLTTVNTEAFF. DNA for the CDR3: TGCGCCAGCAGCTTGACAACAGTAAACACTGAAGCTTTCTTT.

This chain joins TRBV3-1 (or the pseudogene TRBV3-2) and TRBJ2-5, with D perhaps TRBD1 (6 bases). V was shortened by 5 bases and J by 2 bases, with 12 bases between the two germline ends. Per germline, CDR1 LGHDT and CDR2 YNNKEL (reference sequence). This CDR3 is built from 14 residues. CDR3 sequence (DNA): TGTGCCAGCAGCGCTAGGACAGTACAAGAGACCCAGTACTTC. The encoded protein is CASSARTVQETQYF.

This sequence joins TRBV24-1 and TRBJ2-3; 7 bases map to TRBD2. V was clipped by 3 bases and J by 0 bases; unmatched bases: 5. CDR1 KGHDR and CDR2 SFDVKD come from the germline V gene. This CDR3 contains 16 residues. The CDR3 DNA sequence: TGTGCCACCAGTGATCCAGCGGGGACTAGCACAGATACGCAGTATTTT. It translates to CATSDPAGTSTDTQYF.

The gene calls are TRBV29-1 and TRBJ2-2, with D maybe TRBD2 (7 bases). From germline, CDR1 is SQVTM and CDR2 ANQGSEA. The CDR3 consists of 14 residues. V gave up 6 bases and J gave up 4 bases, with 15 bases separating them. The CDR3 DNA reads as TGCAGCGTCCGGGGGGCGGCTCGCACCGGGGAGCTGTTTTTT. Its translation: CSVRGAARTGELFF.

The genes are TRBV24-1 and TRBJ2-1; tentative D call: TRBD1 (6 bases). V was pared by 5 bases and J by 4 bases, with 23 bases between. Germline V gene data show CDR1 as KGHDR and CDR2 as SFDVKD. This CDR3 is built from 18 residues. CDR3 sequence: CATSAPAKTGHLYNEQFF. As DNA, the CDR3 is TGTGCCACCAGTGCCCCGGCTAAGACGGGACACCTATACAATGAGCAGTTCTTC.

The rearrangement uses TRBV27 and TRBJ2-7; D is ambiguous. From germline, CDR1 is MNHEY and CDR2 SMNVEV (reference sequence). Deletions cut 3 bases from V and 0 bases from J, with 9 bases between. The CDR3 runs 14 residues. The CDR3 nucleotides read TGTGCCAGCAGTTTGAGGACGTCCTCCTACGAGCAGTACTTC. Translation gives CASSLRTSSYEQYF.

This clone occurred once. The chain links TRBV7-2 to TRBJ2-3; D gene unclear. The germline CDR1 and CDR2 sequences are SGHTA and FQGNSA. The V gene lost 0 bases and the J gene lost 6 bases, with 10 bases spanning the gap. CDR3 length: 14 amino acids. As DNA, the CDR3 is TGTGCCAGCAGCTTAGCACTGCCTAGGGATACGCAGTATTTT. The encoded protein is CASSLALPRDTQYF.

The chain combines TRBV19 with TRBJ2-1; 7 bases line up with TRBD2. The CDR3 consists of 18 residues. The trim removed 1 base at V and 3 bases at J, leaving 12 bases unmatched. Germline values: CDR1 LNHDA, CDR2 SQIVND (reference sequence). Here the CDR3 DNA reads TGTGCCAGTAGTATAGTAGGGAGCGGGGCCATCATCTACAATGAGCAGTTCTTC. Encoded protein: CASSIVGSGAIIYNEQFF.

The CDR3 DNA is TGTGCCAGTATCGGGACGAATAATGAAAAACTGTTTTTT. It encodes CASIGTNNEKLFF. The chain carries TRBV19 and TRBJ1-4, with D possibly matching TRBD1 (5 bases). Trimming took off 7 bases at V and 4 bases at J, with 10 bases between the two ends. CDR1 LNHDA and CDR2 SQIVND come from the germline V gene (reference sequence). This CDR3 is built from 13 residues.

The rearrangement uses TRBV20-1 and TRBJ1-1; no firm D call. The CDR3 runs to 11 residues. Germline-derived CDR1 and CDR2 are DFQATT and SNEGSKA (reference sequence). V was cut by 5 bases and J by 1 base, with 5 bases left in between. CDR3 sequence reads: CSALENTEAFF. The CDR3, as DNA: TGCAGTGCTCTCGAGAACACTGAAGCTTTCTTT.

Turning to this clone: The sample carries other DNA sequences with the same CDR3. V is TRBV19 and J is TRBJ1-1; D uncertain. Germline assignment: CDR1 LNHDA and CDR2 SQIVND (reference sequence). V lost 0 bases and J lost 1, with 3 bases in between. The CDR3 has 13 amino acids. CDR3 protein: CASSIDGNTEAFF. The CDR3 region has the DNA TGTGCCAGTAGTATAGACGGGAACACTGAAGCTTTCTTT.

The rearrangement uses TRBV6-5 and TRBJ1-2; D is ambiguous. Germline V gives CDR1 MNHEY, CDR2 SVGAGI. Trimming took 7 bases from V and 7 from J, leaving 10 bases between them. The CDR3 runs 11 residues. CDR3 sequence: CASTDKGGYTF. The CDR3 DNA sequence: TGTGCCAGCACCGACAAGGGTGGCTACACCTTC.

The genes are TRBV7-2 and TRBJ2-3, with 7 bases that match TRBD2. CDR3 length: 16 amino acids. V lost 2 bases and J lost 0; bases outside the gene matches: 5. The V gene's germline CDR1 is SGHTA and CDR2 FQGNSA. CDR3 bases: TGTGCCAGCAGCTTACGGGACTACCGCAGCACAGATACGCAGTATTTT. Protein: CASSLRDYRSTDTQYF. The variable domain in full, completed from reference TRBV7-2 and TRBJ2-3, reads GAGVSQSPSNKVTEKGKDVELRCDPISGHTALYWYRQSLGQGLEFLIYFQGNSAPDKSGLPSDRFSAERTGGSVSTLTIQRTQQEDSAVYLCASSLRDYRSTDTQYFGPGTRLTVL.

About this clone: At the DNA level, this CDR3 is encoded by other sequences in the same sample as well. The J gene is TRBJ1-5, the V gene TRBV28; TRBD1 agrees at 7 bases. V was clipped by 4 bases and J by 0 bases; unmatched bases: 0. The CDR3 covers 14 residues. Germline CDR1 is MDHEN and CDR2 is SYDVKM. For the CDR3, the DNA is TGTGCCAGCAGTTCAGGGGGTAGCAATCAGCCCCAGCATTTT. Protein product: CASSSGGSNQPQHF.

This chain connects TRBV7-2 to TRBJ1-1; D not certain. This CDR3 contains 12 residues. Germline V gene lookup returns CDR1 SGHTA and CDR2 FQGNSA. Trimming took off 3 bases at V and 1 base at J, with 3 bases between the two ends. The CDR3 sequence: CASSFGNTEAFF. CDR3 bases: TGTGCCAGCAGCTTCGGGAACACTGAAGCTTTCTTT.

The chain uses TRBV4-1 and TRBJ1-2; tentatively, D is TRBD1 (5 bases). Germline CDR1 and CDR2: MGHRA and YSYEKL. This CDR3 region has 14 residues. Trimming took 0 bases from V and 6 from J, leaving 11 bases between them. CDR3 DNA: TGCGCCAGCAGCCAAGACCGGGACCCCGATGGCTACACCTTC. Translating it yields CASSQDRDPDGYTF.